The 8 T cell receptor beta chains in this list originate from one sample, sequenced in a study of T cells in tuberculosis. As to time point: new active TB diagnosis, blood taken before or within 7 days of starting treatment. Sequencing used immunoSEQ multiplex PCR; TCRdb keeps in-frame clones, though not all of them. The table lists 30,000 to 40,000 clones, approximately 95% of them singletons. The specimen was PBMCs, collected at tuberculosis diagnosis. All receptors come from an adult with tuberculosis.

The gene calls are TRBV18 and TRBJ1-6; 10 nucleotides agree with TRBD1. Trimming at V came to 4 bases and at J to 8 bases, leaving 11 bases not matched to a gene. Germline assignment: CDR1 KGHSH and CDR2 LQKENI. CDR3 length equals 17 residues. CDR3 region: CASSQGTGALMDSPLHF. The CDR3, as DNA: TGTGCCAGCTCACAAGGGACAGGGGCCCTTATGGATTCACCCCTCCACTTT.

V is TRBV11-2 and J is TRBJ2-2; TRBD1 might be the D (6 bases). V lost 5 bases and J 7 bases, leaving 14 bases between the germline ends. Germline V gene lookup returns CDR1 SGHAT and CDR2 FQNNGV. The CDR3 has 14 amino acids. CDR3 protein: CASSASGGHGELFF. CDR3 DNA: TGTGCCAGCAGCGCTAGTGGGGGACACGGGGAGCTGTTTTTT. The full variable domain, completed using reference TRBV11-2 and TRBJ2-2, is EAGVAQSPRYKIIEKRQSVAFWCNPISGHATLYWYQQILGQGPKLLIQFQNNGVVDDSQLPKDRFSAERLKGVDSTLKIQPAKLEDSAVYLCASSASGGHGELFFGEGSRLTVL.

V is TRBV7-8 and J is TRBJ2-7; possible D gene TRBD1, 6 bases. Germline lookup yields CDR1 SGHVS and CDR2 FQNEAQ. The CDR3 has 13 amino acids. Between the trimmed V and J ends, which lost 5 bases and 2 bases, there was a span of 10 bases. The CDR3 spells CASSNDRPYEQYF. The CDR3 DNA is TGTGCCAGCAGCAACGACAGGCCCTACGAGCAGTACTTC.

This sequence joins TRBV15 and TRBJ1-1; no firm D call. From germline, CDR1 is LNHNV and CDR2 YYDKDF (reference sequence). V was shortened by 1 base and J by 8 bases, with 11 bases between the two germline ends. CDR3 length: 13 residues. CDR3 sequence (DNA): TGTGCCACCAGCAGAGGCGCTCCCCTCGAAGCTTTCTTT. Translating it yields CATSRGAPLEAFF.

V gene TRBV7-9 combines with J gene TRBJ2-3, with 9 bases identical to TRBD1. CDR3 size: 12 residues. Germline CDR1 is SEHNR and CDR2 is FQNEAQ (reference sequence). After removal of 7 bases from V and 11 bases from J, the junction contained 7 bases not matched to a gene. As DNA, the CDR3 is TGTGCCAGCACCCTTACGGACAGGGGGCAGTATTTT. Protein product: CASTLTDRGQYF.

This clone was detected only a few times. The rearrangement joins TRBV6-5 to TRBJ2-7; maybe TRBD1 (5 bases). V was shortened by 2 bases and J by 6 bases, with 14 bases between the two germline ends. The CDR3 extends over 14 amino acids. Looked up from germline, CDR1 is MNHEY and CDR2 is SVGAGI. As DNA, the CDR3 is TGTGCCAGCAGTTACAAGCAGGGAACTTTCGAGCAGTACTTC. It specifies CASSYKQGTFEQYF.

J is TRBJ2-3 and V is TRBV19; the D gene is possibly TRBD1 (6 bases). This CDR3 is 13 amino acids long. Trimming took off 7 bases at V and 3 bases at J, with 11 bases between the two ends. Germline CDR1 and CDR2: LNHDA and SQIVND (reference sequence). CDR3 loop: CASTVQGTDTQYF. CDR3 in DNA: TGTGCCAGTACTGTACAGGGTACAGATACGCAGTATTTT.

The chain carries TRBV19 and TRBJ1-2; TRBD1 matches 9 bases. The length of the CDR3 is 13 residues. CDR1 and CDR2 from the germline V gene are LNHDA and SQIVND (reference sequence). J was trimmed by 5 bases and V by 8 bases; bases with no gene match: 6. The CDR3 spells CASGTGSSYGYTF. The CDR3 DNA follows: TGTGCCAGTGGGACAGGGAGCTCGTATGGCTACACCTTC.